Listed here is a single T cell receptor (beta chain). These data are taken from a study of technical replicates of blood from four donors. Per the germline V gene, CDR1 is SGHTA and CDR2 is FQGNSA. The CDR3 totals 15 residues. V was shortened by 4 bases and J by 1 base, with 10 bases between the two germline ends. Data came from immunoSEQ multiplex PCR; TCRdb stores just in-frame clones and leaves some out. Counted here are over 25,000 clones, about 92% occurring once; the ten biggest clones make up approximately 4%. The specimen sequenced was PBMCs. This chain connects TRBV7-2 to TRBJ2-2; D might be TRBD1 (6 bases). The source of this sequence is a human donor in good health. Some clones in this sample may be carry-over from other donors' samples. The CDR3 protein is CASSWGHQNTGELFF. CDR3 DNA: TGTGCCAGCAGCTGGGGACACCAGAACACCGGGGAGCTGTTTTTT.